These 21 T cell receptor beta chains were all obtained from the same sample, sequenced in a study of T cells after posttransplantation cyclophosphamide. This table comes from immunoSEQ multiplex PCR, and its TCRdb copy is limited to in-frame clones, with some not included. This sample includes tens of thousands of clones with no singletons; its ten biggest clones take up 1.8%. Treatment was busulfan-fludarabine conditioning, a marrow graft, and cyclophosphamide on days +3 and +4. The sample here was PBMCs, taken after allogeneic stem cell transplant with posttransplant cyclophosphamide. All receptors derive from a male patient aged 18 to 35 who received an allogeneic stem cell transplant from a related donor, was CMV-positive, and had no GVHD. Some T cells may be graft donor cells.

Ten or more counts support this clone. V and J are TRBV7-2 and TRBJ2-3; 13 bases map to TRBD2. V lost 3 bases to trimming and J lost 0 bases; unmatched junction nucleotides: 9. CDR3 length: 19 amino acids. Per germline, CDR1 SGHTA and CDR2 FQGNSA. The CDR3 loop is CASSFRGLAGLPSTDTQYF. The DNA for the CDR3 is TGTGCCAGCAGCTTTCGGGGACTAGCGGGGTTACCTAGCACAGATACGCAGTATTTT.

This clone came up many times. This chain links TRBV19 with TRBJ1-5; tentative D call: TRBD1 (5 bases). V gave up 5 bases and J gave up 3 bases, with 17 bases separating them. Germline V gives CDR1 LNHDA, CDR2 SQIVND (reference sequence). The CDR3 consists of 16 residues. Written as DNA, the CDR3 is TGTGCCAGTAGTTTCCACCCAGGGCCTATCAATCAGCCCCAGCATTTT. Amino acids: CASSFHPGPINQPQHF.

Ten or more counts support this clone. The genes are TRBV28 and TRBJ1-1, with a tentative D call TRBD1 (5 bases). The CDR3 totals 16 residues. Trimming cost V 5 bases and J 1 base, with 17 bases left between them. Germline CDR1 is MDHEN and CDR2 is SYDVKM. CDR3 amino acids: CASSPHRQIGNTEAFF. The CDR3 DNA reads as TGTGCCAGCAGTCCGCACAGACAGATTGGGAACACTGAAGCTTTCTTT.

This clone has only a few counts. The chain employs TRBV21-1 and TRBJ1-5; the table's D call, TRBD1, has no DNA check behind it. TRBV21-1 counts as a pseudogene. The CDR3 is made up of 15 amino acids. As DNA, the CDR3 is TGTGCCAGAAGCCGAGGACAGGGGAGGGATCAGCCCCAGCATTTT. It yields the protein CARSRGQGRDQPQHF.

This clone appeared many times. The chain combines TRBV11-1 with TRBJ1-1; 8 bases match TRBD1. The CDR3 consists of 13 residues. V shed 3 bases, J shed 5 bases, and the junction held 2 bases outside the gene matches. Germline-derived CDR1 and CDR2 are SGHAT and FQDESV (reference sequence). The CDR3 DNA reads TGTGCCAGCAGCTTTACAGGGGGGACTGAAGCTTTCTTT. Protein: CASSFTGGTEAFF.

By share, this clone ranks as medium-sized. This sequence joins TRBV19 and TRBJ1-3; D is unclear. V was shortened by 5 bases and J by 3 bases, with 11 bases between the two germline ends. This CDR3 comprises 14 residues. CDR1 and CDR2 from the germline V gene are LNHDA and SQIVND (reference sequence). The DNA of the CDR3 is TGTGCCAGTAGTTTGAGAGGCAGTGGAAACACCATATATTTT. This sequence encodes CASSLRGSGNTIYF.

This clone was observed many times. The chain uses TRBV11-2 and TRBJ2-7; D uncertain. The V gene lost 3 bases and the J gene lost 1 base, with 7 bases spanning the gap. Germline V lookup: CDR1 SGHAT, CDR2 FQNNGV. This CDR3 has 13 amino acids. The CDR3 here is CASSFPSSYEQYF. DNA for the CDR3: TGTGCCAGCAGCTTCCCTTCTTCCTACGAGCAGTACTTC.

This clone has ten or more counts. The rearrangement uses TRBV6-5 and TRBJ1-5, with TRBD1 identical over 7 bases. The length of the CDR3 is 15 residues. CDR1 is MNHEY and CDR2 is SVGAGI in the germline V gene. The trim removed 0 bases at V and 1 base at J, leaving 0 bases unmatched. The CDR3 DNA reads TGTGCCAGCAGTTACTCGACAGGGAGCAATCAGCCCCAGCATTTT. Encoded protein: CASSYSTGSNQPQHF.

This clone showed up many times. The V and J genes are TRBV19 and TRBJ2-7; tentative D call: TRBD1 (5 bases). V was trimmed by 2 bases and J by 0 bases, leaving 11 bases between them. Germline-derived CDR1 and CDR2 are LNHDA and SQIVND (reference sequence). CDR3 size: 15 residues. This CDR3 reads CASSIMAGNSYEQYF. CDR3 DNA: TGTGCCAGTAGTATAATGGCAGGGAACTCCTACGAGCAGTACTTC.

This clone was counted between two and nine times. V and J are TRBV28 and TRBJ2-5; 7 bases line up with TRBD2. Germline V CDR1 and CDR2: MDHEN, SYDVKM. The trim removed 8 bases at V and 3 bases at J, leaving 9 bases unmatched. This CDR3 comprises 14 residues. CDR3 protein: CASGRSGGKETQYF. For the CDR3, the DNA is TGTGCCAGCGGACGTTCGGGAGGAAAAGAGACCCAGTACTTC.

This clone has a count of ten or more. The V gene is TRBV28, the J gene TRBJ1-1; D gene uncertain. The V gene lost 1 base and the J gene lost 0 bases, with 9 bases spanning the gap. The CDR3 covers 15 residues. The germline V gene encodes CDR1 MDHEN and CDR2 SYDVKM. CDR3 residues: CASSLSRRMNTEAFF. In nucleotides, the CDR3 is TGTGCCAGCAGTTTATCCCGCAGAATGAACACTGAAGCTTTCTTT. Complete variable domain (other parts from reference TRBV28 and TRBJ1-1): DVKVTQSSRYLVKRTGEKVFLECVQDMDHENMFWYRQDPGLGLRLIYFSYDVKMKEKGDIPEGYSVSREKKERFSLILESASTNQTSMYLCASSLSRRMNTEAFFGQGTRLTVV.

The rearrangement joins TRBV7-2 to TRBJ2-4, with TRBD1 as a possible D gene (5 bases). The CDR3 sequence is 18 residues long. Trimming stripped 7 bases from V and 0 bases from J, with 22 bases between. Germline assignment: CDR1 SGHTA and CDR2 FQGNSA. CDR3 amino acids: CASTPWAAGPLAKNIQYF. The CDR3 nucleotides read TGTGCCAGCACCCCTTGGGCCGCAGGGCCTCTAGCCAAAAACATTCAGTACTTC.

At least ten counts were recorded for this clone. The chain recombines TRBV4-2 with TRBJ1-5; 7 bases map to TRBD1. The junction had 5 bases not matched to a gene; V was cut back by 0 bases and J by 6 bases. Germline V lookup: CDR1 LGHNA, CDR2 YNFKEQ. The CDR3 is 15 amino acids. The CDR3 region has the DNA TGTGCCAGCAGCCAAGAAGGGGGCGCGGGTCAGCCCCAGCATTTT. Its translation: CASSQEGGAGQPQHF.

This clone was observed many times. The chain uses TRBV6-5 and TRBJ2-7; 11 nucleotides align to TRBD1. J gave up 6 bases and V 4 bases, and 5 bases lay outside the gene matches. Germline V gene data show CDR1 as MNHEY and CDR2 as SVGAGI. The CDR3 is 14 amino acids. CDR3 nucleotides: TGTGCCAGCAGTTGGGGACAGGGGGTTGGCGAGCAGTACTTC. As protein: CASSWGQGVGEQYF.

This clone appeared many times. This chain uses TRBV4-2 with TRBJ1-1; D not certain. V was trimmed by 0 bases and J by 3 bases, leaving 14 bases between them. The CDR3 is made up of 16 amino acids. Per the germline V gene, CDR1 is LGHNA and CDR2 is YNFKEQ. In DNA form, the CDR3 reads TGTGCCAGCAGCCAAGACGAAACAGAAATAGACACTGAAGCTTTCTTT. As protein: CASSQDETEIDTEAFF.

At least ten counts were recorded for this clone. The J gene is TRBJ1-5, the V gene TRBV4-1; D remains ambiguous. The CDR3 runs 16 residues. The V end lost 4 bases, the J end lost 2 bases, and 15 bases lay between the germline ends. The V gene's germline CDR1 is MGHRA and CDR2 YSYEKL. The DNA of the CDR3 is TGCGCCAGCAGCCCTTCTACTGATATTGGCAATCAGCCCCAGCATTTT. Amino acid sequence: CASSPSTDIGNQPQHF.

In its sample, this clone was seen many times. The genes are TRBV7-9 and TRBJ2-7; no definite D call. The ends were cut back, 4 bases at V and 2 bases at J, with 9 bases in the middle. CDR3 size: 13 residues. Per germline, CDR1 SEHNR and CDR2 FQNEAQ (reference sequence). The CDR3 loop reads CASSSVVTYEQYF. The CDR3 DNA reads TGTGCCAGCAGCTCGGTGGTTACCTACGAGCAGTACTTC.

The table lists this clone with many counts. The chain carries TRBV7-2 and TRBJ2-1; 8 positions agree with TRBD2. CDR1 and CDR2 (germline): SGHTA, FQGNSA. The CDR3 length is 13 residues. The junction had 5 bases not matched to a gene; V was cut back by 4 bases and J by 9 bases. The CDR3 nucleotides read TGTGCCAGCAGCTCGGCGGGAGGAGCTGAGCAGTTCTTC. Translated: CASSSAGGAEQFF.

This clone was detected many times. V usage is TRBV7-3 and J usage is TRBJ2-2, with 11 bases fitting TRBD2. Germline V lookup: CDR1 SGHTA, CDR2 FQGTGA. The CDR3 has 15 residues. Trimming took 3 bases from V and 8 from J; bases not matched to a gene: 5. CDR3 sequence reads: CASSLTSGARGELFF. The CDR3 nucleotides are TGTGCCAGCAGCTTGACTAGCGGGGCTAGGGGGGAGCTGTTTTTT.

This clone came up many times. The rearrangement uses TRBV7-9 and TRBJ1-4; D is ambiguous. CDR1 is SEHNR, CDR2 FQNEAQ, per germline (reference sequence). Trimming stripped 0 bases from V and 3 bases from J, with 17 bases between. This CDR3 region has 18 residues. The CDR3 loop reads CASSLAGRLMRPNEKLFF. CDR3 sequence (DNA): TGTGCCAGCAGCTTAGCTGGCAGGTTAATGCGTCCTAATGAAAAACTGTTTTTT. The full variable domain, completed using reference TRBV7-9 and TRBJ1-4, is DTGVSQNPRHKITKRGQNVTFRCDPISEHNRLYWYRQTLGQGPEFLTYFQNEAQLEKSRLLSDRFSAERPKGSFSTLEIQRTEQGDSAMYLCASSLAGRLMRPNEKLFFGSGTQLSVL.

The table lists this clone with many counts. The chain links TRBV4-1 to TRBJ2-7; 8 bases line up with TRBD1. The CDR3 loop spans 16 amino acids. Losses at the gene ends were 1 base for V and 3 bases for J; bases not matched to a gene: 8. Germline V gives CDR1 MGHRA, CDR2 YSYEKL. The CDR3 nucleotides read TGCGCCAGCAGCCAAGTTATGGCAGGGGGCTTCTACGAGCAGTACTTC. Residues: CASSQVMAGGFYEQYF.